What follows is one TCR beta chain and its context. What it binds is not known. The record originates from a study of T cell responses to AZD1222 COVID-19 vaccine. For the study at large: Samples with a second dose at about 4 or about 12 weeks were pooled together. Points from the study as a whole: The study found vaccine-associated CD4 TCRs spanning spike, dominant at 160-218 and 743-854. Targeting of unmutated variant regions was reportedly seen in nearly half of spike-specific TCRs. Donors were largely white British and mainly female; clonal diversity was possibly underestimated.

Method: immunoSEQ multiplex PCR; TCRdb's copy keeps in-frame clones and lacks some. The data hold around 69,000 clones, with around nine tenths observed a single time. Germline values: CDR1 MDHEN, CDR2 SYDVKM. J lost 4 bases, V lost 8 bases, and 10 bases had no gene match. The CDR3 extends over 15 amino acids. Material: peripheral blood, obtained on day 0 of AZD1222 vaccination. The source is an adult in good health. This chain joins TRBV28 and TRBJ1-4, with TRBD1 identical over 7 bases. CDR3 DNA sequence: TGTGCCAGCTTGAACCACAGGGGTGTTAATGAAAAACTGTTTTTT. It encodes CASLNHRGVNEKLFF.